This T cell receptor beta chain originates from a study of beta chain features in type 1 diabetes. Trimming shortened V by 2 bases and J by 10 bases, and 21 bases separated the two germline ends. The CDR3 is 17 residues long. CDR1 SGHTA and CDR2 FQGNSA come from the germline V gene. cDNA synthesis used the whole RNA isolate, giving expressed TCRB sequences. Sequenced by immunoSEQ multiplex PCR; TCRdb stores in-frame clones only, minus some. This sample has hundreds of thousands of clones; approximately 12% occur once, and the top ten carry 0.015% to 0.02%. This clone was detected only a few times. This clonotype was sampled from a man aged 18 to 35 in good health. The material sequenced was naive CD4+ T cells from blood. The chain employs TRBV7-2 and TRBJ1-6, with D possibly TRBD1 on 6 matching bases. The CDR3 DNA sequence: TGTGCCAGCAGCTTATCCCCCCGTCCAGGGGAGGGCTCACCCCTCCACTTT. It specifies CASSLSPRPGEGSPLHF.